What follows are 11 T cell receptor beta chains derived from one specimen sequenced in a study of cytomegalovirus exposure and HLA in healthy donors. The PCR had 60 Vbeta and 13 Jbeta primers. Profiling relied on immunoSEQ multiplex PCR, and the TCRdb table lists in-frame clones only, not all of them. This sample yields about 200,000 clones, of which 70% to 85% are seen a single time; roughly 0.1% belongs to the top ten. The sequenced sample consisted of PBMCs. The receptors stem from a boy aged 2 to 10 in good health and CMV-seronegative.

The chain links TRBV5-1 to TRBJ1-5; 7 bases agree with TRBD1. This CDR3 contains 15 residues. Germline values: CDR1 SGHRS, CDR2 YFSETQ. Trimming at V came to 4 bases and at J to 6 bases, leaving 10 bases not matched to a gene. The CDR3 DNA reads TGCGCCAGCAGCGCGAGCTACAGGGGAAGTCAGCCCCAGCATTTT. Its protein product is CASSASYRGSQPQHF.

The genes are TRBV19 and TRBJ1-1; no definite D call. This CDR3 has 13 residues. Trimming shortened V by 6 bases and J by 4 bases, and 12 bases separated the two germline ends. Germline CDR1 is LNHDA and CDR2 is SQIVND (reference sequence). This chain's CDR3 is CASSLMGTTEAFF. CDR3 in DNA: TGTGCCAGTAGCCTAATGGGCACCACTGAAGCTTTCTTT. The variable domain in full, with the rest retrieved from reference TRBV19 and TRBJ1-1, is DGGITQSPKYLFRKEGQNVTLSCEQNLNHDAMYWYRQDPGQGLRLIYYSQIVNDFQKGDIAEGYSVSREKKESFPLTVTSAQKNPTAFYLCASSLMGTTEAFFGQGTRLTVV.

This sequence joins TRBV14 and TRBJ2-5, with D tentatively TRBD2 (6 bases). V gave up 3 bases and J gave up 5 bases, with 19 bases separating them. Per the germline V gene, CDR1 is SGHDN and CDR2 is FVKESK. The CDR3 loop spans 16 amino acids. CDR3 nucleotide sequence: TGTGCCAGCAGCCACGGGACTCCTGCCAAGTCCGAGACCCAGTACTTC. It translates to CASSHGTPAKSETQYF.

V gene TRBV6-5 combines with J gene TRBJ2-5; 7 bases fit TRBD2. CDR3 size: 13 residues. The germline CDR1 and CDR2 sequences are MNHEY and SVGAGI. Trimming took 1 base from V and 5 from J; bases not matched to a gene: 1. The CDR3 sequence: CASSYWGGETQYF. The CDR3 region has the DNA TGTGCCAGCAGTTACTGGGGAGGGGAGACCCAGTACTTC.

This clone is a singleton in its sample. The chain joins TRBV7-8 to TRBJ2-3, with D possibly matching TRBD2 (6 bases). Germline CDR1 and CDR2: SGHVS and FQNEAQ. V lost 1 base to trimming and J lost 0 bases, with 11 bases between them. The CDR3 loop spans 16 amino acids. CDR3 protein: CASSLDGGASTDTQYF. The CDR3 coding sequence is TGTGCCAGCAGCTTAGATGGAGGGGCTAGCACAGATACGCAGTATTTT.

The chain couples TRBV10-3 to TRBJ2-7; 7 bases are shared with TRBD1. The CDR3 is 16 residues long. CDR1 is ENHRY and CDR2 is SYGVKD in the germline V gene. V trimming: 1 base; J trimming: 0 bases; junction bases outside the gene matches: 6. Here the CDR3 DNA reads TGTGCCATCAGTGAGTTGCATCGGGACAGCTCCTACGAGCAGTACTTC. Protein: CAISELHRDSSYEQYF.

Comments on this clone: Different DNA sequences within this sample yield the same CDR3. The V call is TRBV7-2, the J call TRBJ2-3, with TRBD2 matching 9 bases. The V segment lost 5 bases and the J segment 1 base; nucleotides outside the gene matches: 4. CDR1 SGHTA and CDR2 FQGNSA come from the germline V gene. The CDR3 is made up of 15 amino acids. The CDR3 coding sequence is TGTGCCAGCAGCCTGCCTAGCGGGGGCACAGATACGCAGTATTTT. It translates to CASSLPSGGTDTQYF.

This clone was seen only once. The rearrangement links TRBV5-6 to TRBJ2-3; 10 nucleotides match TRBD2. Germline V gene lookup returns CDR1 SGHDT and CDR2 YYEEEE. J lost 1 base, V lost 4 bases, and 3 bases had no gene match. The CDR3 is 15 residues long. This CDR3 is CASSPSGGRTDTQYF. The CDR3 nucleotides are TGTGCCAGCAGCCCTAGCGGGGGACGCACAGATACGCAGTATTTT.

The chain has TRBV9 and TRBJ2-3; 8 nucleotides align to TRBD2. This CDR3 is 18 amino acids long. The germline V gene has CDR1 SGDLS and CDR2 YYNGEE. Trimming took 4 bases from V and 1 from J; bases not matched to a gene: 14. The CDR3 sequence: CASSPGRGGTWGTDTQYF. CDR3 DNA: TGTGCCAGCAGCCCCGGCCGGGGGGGCACGTGGGGCACAGATACGCAGTATTTT. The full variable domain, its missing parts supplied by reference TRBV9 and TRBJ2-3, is DSGVTQTPKHLITATGQRVTLRCSPRSGDLSVYWYQQSLDQGLQFLIQYYNGEERAKGNILERFSAQQFPDLHSELNLSSLELGDSALYFCASSPGRGGTWGTDTQYFGPGTRLTVL.

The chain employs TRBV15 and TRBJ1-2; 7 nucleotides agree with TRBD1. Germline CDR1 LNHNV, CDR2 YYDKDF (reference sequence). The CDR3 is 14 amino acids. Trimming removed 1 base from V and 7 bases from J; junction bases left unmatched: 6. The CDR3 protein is CATSRGGQNGGYTF. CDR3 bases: TGTGCCACCAGCAGAGGGGGACAGAACGGTGGCTACACCTTC.

CDR3 sequence (DNA): TGTGCCAGCAGCTTTTCAGCGTTAGCTAACTATGGCTACACCTTC. Residues: CASSFSALANYGYTF. The gene calls are TRBV5-4 and TRBJ1-2; D is uncertain. The CDR3 has 15 amino acids. With 2 bases removed from V and 0 bases from J, the gap between germline ends came to 11 bases. CDR1 is SGHNT and CDR2 is YYREEE in the germline V gene (reference sequence).